These 10 T cell receptor beta chains share one sample of origin, sequenced in a study of graft-versus-host responses after intestinal transplantation. Clones were read by immunoSEQ multiplex PCR, and TCRdb kept only the in-frame ones, dropping some. The sample consists of over 120,000 clones, around nine tenths of them appearing once. No antigen is known for these receptors. The sequencing used unstimulated CD4+ T cells sorted from spleen or lymph node cells, collected before intestinal transplant. The receptors derive from a human donor who received an intestinal transplant.

J is TRBJ1-1 and V is TRBV5-1, with a tentative D call TRBD1 (5 bases). Germline V gene sequence: CDR1 SGHRS, CDR2 YFSETQ. This CDR3 contains 15 residues. Trimming removed 0 bases from V and 0 bases from J, with 9 bases in between. The CDR3 reads CASSLAVGVNTEAFF. CDR3 nucleotide sequence: TGCGCCAGCAGCTTGGCCGTGGGGGTGAACACTGAAGCTTTCTTT. The full variable domain, completed using reference TRBV5-1 and TRBJ1-1, is KAGVTQTPRYLIKTRGQQVTLSCSPISGHRSVSWYQQTPGQGLQFLFEYFSETQRNKGNFPGRFSGRQFSNSRSEMNVSTLELGDSALYLCASSLAVGVNTEAFFGQGTRLTVV.

V usage is TRBV19 and J usage is TRBJ2-5, with a tentative D call TRBD2 (5 bases). V shed 5 bases and J shed 4 bases, with 14 bases lying between them. The V gene's germline CDR1 is LNHDA and CDR2 SQIVND (reference sequence). The CDR3 runs to 14 residues. As DNA, the CDR3 is TGTGCCAGTAGTTGGACTGTTCACGGAGAGACCCAGTACTTC. As protein: CASSWTVHGETQYF.

The chain has TRBV19 and TRBJ1-5; D gene ambiguous. The germline V gene encodes CDR1 LNHDA and CDR2 SQIVND (reference sequence). Trimming stripped 5 bases from V and 0 bases from J, with 14 bases between. The CDR3 has 16 amino acids. CDR3 coding DNA: TGTGCCAGTAGTGTAGCAGTCCCGTATAGCAATCAGCCCCAGCATTTT. As protein: CASSVAVPYSNQPQHF.

This clone showed up just once. The V call is TRBV4-1, the J call TRBJ2-7; no clear D gene. V was shortened by 1 base and J by 6 bases, with 10 bases between the two germline ends. CDR3 length equals 13 residues. Germline lookup yields CDR1 MGHRA and CDR2 YSYEKL. The CDR3 is CASSQVETGEQYF. Here the CDR3 DNA reads TGCGCCAGCAGCCAAGTAGAGACCGGCGAGCAGTACTTC.

The genes are TRBV30 and TRBJ1-6; D might be TRBD1 (5 bases). Germline values: CDR1 GTSNPN, CDR2 SVGIG (reference sequence). This CDR3 region has 14 residues. V was pared by 1 base and J by 11 bases, with 15 bases between. The CDR3 loop is CAWSETPQVTPLHF. The CDR3, as DNA: TGTGCCTGGAGTGAGACTCCACAGGTGACACCCCTCCACTTT.

Of note for this clone: This sample also contains other DNA sequences that code for the same CDR3. The rearrangement uses TRBV7-3 and TRBJ2-2, with TRBD2 matching over 12 bases. CDR1 and CDR2 from the germline V gene are SGHTA and FQGTGA. V lost 4 bases, J lost 5 bases, and 5 bases stayed unmatched. The CDR3 runs to 16 residues. As DNA, the CDR3 is TGTGCCAGCAGCTCCCTCGGACTAGCGGGAACCGGGGAGCTGTTTTTT. Protein product: CASSSLGLAGTGELFF. The entire variable domain, with the rest obtained from reference TRBV7-3 and TRBJ2-2, is as follows: GAGVSQTPSNKVTEKGKYVELRCDPISGHTALYWYRQSLGQGPEFLIYFQGTGAADDSGLPNDRFFAVRPEGSVSTLKIQRTERGDSAVYLCASSSLGLAGTGELFFGEGSRLTVL.

The V and J genes are TRBV27 and TRBJ2-7; 8 bases agree with TRBD1. V was pared by 2 bases and J by 4 bases, with 4 bases of the junction left unmatched. The length of the CDR3 is 14 residues. Germline V gene data show CDR1 as MNHEY and CDR2 as SMNVEV (reference sequence). CDR3 protein: CASSLMDREYEQYF. As DNA, the CDR3 is TGTGCCAGCAGTTTAATGGACAGGGAGTACGAGCAGTACTTC.

The chain uses TRBV7-2 and TRBJ1-3; D gene uncertain. The CDR3 consists of 16 residues. CDR1 is SGHTA and CDR2 is FQGNSA in the germline V gene. The V end was cut by 4 bases, the J end by 0 bases, with 13 bases between. The CDR3 sequence is CASSSGPVSSGNTIYF. In DNA, the CDR3 is TGTGCCAGCAGCTCCGGGCCAGTAAGCTCTGGAAACACCATATATTTT.

The gene calls are TRBV5-8 and TRBJ2-1; no clear D. This CDR3 region has 14 residues. CDR1 SGHTS and CDR2 YDEGEE come from the germline V gene. V was pared by 0 bases and J by 10 bases, with 14 bases between. CDR3 bases: TGTGCCAGCAGCTTGGTTATCCGACTGGGAGAGCAGTTCTTC. Its protein product is CASSLVIRLGEQFF.

V usage is TRBV7-2 and J usage is TRBJ2-7; TRBD1 matches 7 bases. Trimming at V came to 0 bases and at J to 2 bases, leaving 4 bases not matched to a gene. CDR1 is SGHTA and CDR2 is FQGNSA in the germline V gene. The CDR3 spans 15 residues. CDR3 coding DNA: TGTGCCAGCAGCTTAGCCGACAGGGATCCCTACGAGCAGTACTTC. Encoded protein: CASSLADRDPYEQYF.